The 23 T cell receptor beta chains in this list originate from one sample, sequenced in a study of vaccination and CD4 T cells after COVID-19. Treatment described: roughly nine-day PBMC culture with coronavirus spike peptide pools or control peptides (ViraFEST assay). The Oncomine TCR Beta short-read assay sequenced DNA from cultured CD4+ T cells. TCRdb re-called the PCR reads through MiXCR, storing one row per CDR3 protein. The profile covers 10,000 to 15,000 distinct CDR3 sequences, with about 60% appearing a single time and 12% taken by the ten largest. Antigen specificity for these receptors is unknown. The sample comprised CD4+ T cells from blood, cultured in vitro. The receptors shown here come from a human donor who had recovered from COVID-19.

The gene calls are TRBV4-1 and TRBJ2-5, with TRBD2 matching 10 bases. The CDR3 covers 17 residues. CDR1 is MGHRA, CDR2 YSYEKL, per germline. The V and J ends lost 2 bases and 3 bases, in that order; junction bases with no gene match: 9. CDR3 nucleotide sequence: TGCGCCAGCAGCCAACTCGTGAGCGGGAGGGCCGAAGAGACCCAGTACTTC. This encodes CASSQLVSGRAEETQYF.

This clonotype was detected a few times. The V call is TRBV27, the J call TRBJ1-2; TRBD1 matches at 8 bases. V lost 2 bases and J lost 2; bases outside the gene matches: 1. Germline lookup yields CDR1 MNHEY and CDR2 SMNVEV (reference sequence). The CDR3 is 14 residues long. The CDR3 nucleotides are TGTGCCAGCAGTTTACACAGGGGGAACTATGGCTACACCTTC. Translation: CASSLHRGNYGYTF.

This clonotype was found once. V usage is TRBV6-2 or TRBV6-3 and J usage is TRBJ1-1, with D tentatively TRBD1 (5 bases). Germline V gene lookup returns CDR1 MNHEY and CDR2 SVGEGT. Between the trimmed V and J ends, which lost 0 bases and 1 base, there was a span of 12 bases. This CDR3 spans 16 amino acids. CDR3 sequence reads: CASSYSLTVKNTEAFF. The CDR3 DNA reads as TGTGCCAGCAGTTACTCGTTGACAGTCAAGAACACTGAAGCTTTCTTT.

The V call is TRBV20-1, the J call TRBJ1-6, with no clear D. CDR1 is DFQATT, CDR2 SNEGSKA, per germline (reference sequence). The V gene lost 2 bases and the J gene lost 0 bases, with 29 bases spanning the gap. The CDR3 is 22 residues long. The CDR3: CSARSPGSLTSTRSSYNSPLHF. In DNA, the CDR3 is TGCAGTGCTAGATCCCCAGGCTCCCTTACTTCTACGAGGAGCTCCTATAATTCACCCCTCCACTTT.

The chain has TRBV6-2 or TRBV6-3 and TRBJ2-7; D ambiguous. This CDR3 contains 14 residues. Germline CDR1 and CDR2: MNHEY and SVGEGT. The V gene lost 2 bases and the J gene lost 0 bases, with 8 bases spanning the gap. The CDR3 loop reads CASSYRATSYEQYF. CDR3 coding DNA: TGTGCCAGCAGTTACCGTGCCACCTCCTACGAGCAGTACTTC.

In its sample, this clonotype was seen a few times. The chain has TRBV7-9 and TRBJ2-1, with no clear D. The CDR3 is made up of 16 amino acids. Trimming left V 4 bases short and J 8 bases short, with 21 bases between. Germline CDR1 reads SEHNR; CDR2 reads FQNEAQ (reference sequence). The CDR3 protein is CASSSIRPHVVDEQFF. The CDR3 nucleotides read TGTGCCAGCAGCTCGATTCGACCTCACGTGGTCGATGAGCAGTTCTTC.

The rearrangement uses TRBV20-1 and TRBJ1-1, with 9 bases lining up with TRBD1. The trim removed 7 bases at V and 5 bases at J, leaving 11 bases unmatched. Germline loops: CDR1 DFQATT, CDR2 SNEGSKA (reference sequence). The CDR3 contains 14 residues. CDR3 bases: TGCAGTGGCGCCCCCGAGACAGGGGGGACTGAAGCTTTCTTT. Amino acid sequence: CSGAPETGGTEAFF.

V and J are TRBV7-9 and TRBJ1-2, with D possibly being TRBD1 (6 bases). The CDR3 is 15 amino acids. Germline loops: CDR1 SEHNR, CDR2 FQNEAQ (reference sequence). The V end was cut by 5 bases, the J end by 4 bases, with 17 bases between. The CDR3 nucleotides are TGTGCCAGCAGCCCGGGTTGGGACACCACCTATGGCTACACCTTC. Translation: CASSPGWDTTYGYTF.

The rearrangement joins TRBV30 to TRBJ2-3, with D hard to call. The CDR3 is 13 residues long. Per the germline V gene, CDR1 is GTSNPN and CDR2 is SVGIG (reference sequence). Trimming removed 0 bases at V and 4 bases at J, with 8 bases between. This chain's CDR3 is CAWSVGEADTQYF. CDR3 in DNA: TGTGCCTGGAGTGTAGGAGAAGCAGATACGCAGTATTTT. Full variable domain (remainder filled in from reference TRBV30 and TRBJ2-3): SQTIHQWPATLVQPVGSPLSLECTVEGTSNPNLYWYRQAAGRGLQLLFYSVGIGQISSEVPQNLSASRPQDRQFILSSKKLLLSDSGFYLCAWSVGEADTQYFGPGTRLTVL.

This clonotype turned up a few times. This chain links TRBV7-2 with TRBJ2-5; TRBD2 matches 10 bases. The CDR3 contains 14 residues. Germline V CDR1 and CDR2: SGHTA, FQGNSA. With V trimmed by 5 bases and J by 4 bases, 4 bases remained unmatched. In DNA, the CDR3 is TGTGCCAGCAGCCCCCGGACTAGCGGAGAGACCCAGTACTTC. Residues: CASSPRTSGETQYF.

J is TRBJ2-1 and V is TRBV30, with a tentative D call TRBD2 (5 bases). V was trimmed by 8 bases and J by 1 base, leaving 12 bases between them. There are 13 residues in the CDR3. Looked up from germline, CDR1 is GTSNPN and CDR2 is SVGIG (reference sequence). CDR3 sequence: CAGKTSSYNEQFF. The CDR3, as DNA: TGTGCCGGGAAAACTAGTTCCTACAATGAGCAGTTCTTC.

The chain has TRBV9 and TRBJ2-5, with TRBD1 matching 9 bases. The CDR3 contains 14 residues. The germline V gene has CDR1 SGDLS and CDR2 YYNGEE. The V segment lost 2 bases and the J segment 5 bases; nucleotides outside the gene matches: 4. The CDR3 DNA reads TGTGCCAGCAGCGTGGGACAGGGAACGGAGACCCAGTACTTC. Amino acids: CASSVGQGTETQYF. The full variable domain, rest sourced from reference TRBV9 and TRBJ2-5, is DSGVTQTPKHLITATGQRVTLRCSPRSGDLSVYWYQQSLDQGLQFLIQYYNGEERAKGNILERFSAQQFPDLHSELNLSSLELGDSALYFCASSVGQGTETQYFGPGTRLLVL.

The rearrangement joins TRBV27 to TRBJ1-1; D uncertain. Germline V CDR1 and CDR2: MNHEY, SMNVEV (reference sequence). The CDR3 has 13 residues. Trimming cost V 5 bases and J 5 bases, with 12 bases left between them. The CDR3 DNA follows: TGTGCCAGCAGTGCCGGTTTTAGTACTGAAGCTTTCTTT. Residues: CASSAGFSTEAFF.

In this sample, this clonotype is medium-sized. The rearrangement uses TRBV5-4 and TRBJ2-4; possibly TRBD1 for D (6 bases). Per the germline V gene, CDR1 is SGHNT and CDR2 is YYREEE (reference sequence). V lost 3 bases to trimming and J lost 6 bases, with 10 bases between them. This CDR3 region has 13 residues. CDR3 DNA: TGTGCCAGCAGCTCGGACAGATCAAACATTCAGTACTTC. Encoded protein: CASSSDRSNIQYF. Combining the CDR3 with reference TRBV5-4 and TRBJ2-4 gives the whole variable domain ETGVTQSPTHLIKTRGQQVTLRCSSQSGHNTVSWYQQALGQGPQFIFQYYREEENGRGNFPPRFSGLQFPNYSSELNVNALELDDSALYLCASSSDRSNIQYFGAGTRLSVL.

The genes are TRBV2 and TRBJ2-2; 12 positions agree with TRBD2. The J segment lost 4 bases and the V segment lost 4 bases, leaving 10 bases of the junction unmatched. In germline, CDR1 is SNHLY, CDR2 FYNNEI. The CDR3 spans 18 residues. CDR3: CASSGGLAGGKGTGELFF. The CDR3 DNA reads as TGTGCCAGCAGTGGCGGGCTAGCGGGAGGGAAAGGCACCGGGGAGCTGTTTTTT.

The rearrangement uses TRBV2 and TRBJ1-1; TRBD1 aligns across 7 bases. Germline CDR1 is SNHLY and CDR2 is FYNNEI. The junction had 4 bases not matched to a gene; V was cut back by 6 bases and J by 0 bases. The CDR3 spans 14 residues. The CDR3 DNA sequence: TGTGCCAGCAGCCTGGGACAGCTGAACACTGAAGCTTTCTTT. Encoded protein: CASSLGQLNTEAFF. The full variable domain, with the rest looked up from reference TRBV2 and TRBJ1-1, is EPEVTQTPSHQVTQMGQEVILRCVPISNHLYFYWYRQILGQKVEFLVSFYNNEISEKSEIFDDQFSVERPDGSNFTLKIRSTKLEDSAMYFCASSLGQLNTEAFFGQGTRLTVV.

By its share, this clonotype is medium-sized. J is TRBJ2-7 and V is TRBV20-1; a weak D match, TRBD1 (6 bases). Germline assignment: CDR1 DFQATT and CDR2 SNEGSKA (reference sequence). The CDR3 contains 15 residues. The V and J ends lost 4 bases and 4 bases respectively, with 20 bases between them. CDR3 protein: CSATTPGTLRYEQYF. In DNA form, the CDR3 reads TGCAGTGCTACTACGCCCGGGACACTTCGGTACGAGCAGTACTTC.

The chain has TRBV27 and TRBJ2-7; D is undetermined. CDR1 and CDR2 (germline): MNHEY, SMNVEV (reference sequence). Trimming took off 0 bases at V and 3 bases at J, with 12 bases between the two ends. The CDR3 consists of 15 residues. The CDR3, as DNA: TGTGCCAGCAGTTTATCGCTGGGTAGGATCTACGAGCAGTACTTC. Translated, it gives CASSLSLGRIYEQYF.

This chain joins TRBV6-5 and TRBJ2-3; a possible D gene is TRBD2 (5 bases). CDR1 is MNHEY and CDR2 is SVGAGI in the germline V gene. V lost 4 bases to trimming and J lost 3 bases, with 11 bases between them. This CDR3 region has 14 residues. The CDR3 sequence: CASSLGGRTDTQYF. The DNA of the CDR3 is TGTGCCAGCAGTTTAGGCGGGCGGACAGATACGCAGTATTTT.

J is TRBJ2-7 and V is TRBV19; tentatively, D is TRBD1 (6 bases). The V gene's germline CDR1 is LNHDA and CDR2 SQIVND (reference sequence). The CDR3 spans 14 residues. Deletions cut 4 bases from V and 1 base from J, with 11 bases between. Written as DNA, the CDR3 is TGTGCCAGTAGTAGAGGACAGACGTCCTACGAGCAGTACTTC. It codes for CASSRGQTSYEQYF.

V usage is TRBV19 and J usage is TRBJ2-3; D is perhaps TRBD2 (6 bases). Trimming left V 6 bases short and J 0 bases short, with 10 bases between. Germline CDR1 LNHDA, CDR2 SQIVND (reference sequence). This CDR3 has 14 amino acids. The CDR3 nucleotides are TGTGCCAGTAGGCCCGCGGGGAGCACAGATACGCAGTATTTT. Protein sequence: CASRPAGSTDTQYF.

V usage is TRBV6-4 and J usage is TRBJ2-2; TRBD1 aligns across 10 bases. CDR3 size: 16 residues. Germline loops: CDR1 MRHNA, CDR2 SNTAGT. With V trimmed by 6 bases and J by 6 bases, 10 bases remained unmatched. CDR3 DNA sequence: TGTGCCAGCAGCCCCCAGACAGGGGGCGTCGCCGGGGAGCTGTTTTTT. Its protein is CASSPQTGGVAGELFF.

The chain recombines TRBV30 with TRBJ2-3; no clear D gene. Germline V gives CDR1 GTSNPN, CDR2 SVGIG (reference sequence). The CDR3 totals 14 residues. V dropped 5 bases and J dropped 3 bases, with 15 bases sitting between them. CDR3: CAWGFHLGTDTQYF. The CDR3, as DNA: TGTGCCTGGGGTTTTCATCTGGGGACAGATACGCAGTATTTT.